This is a list of T cell receptor beta chains from one sample in a study of response to subunit inactivated influenza vaccine. TCRdb re-derived calls from the RT-PCR reads in MiXCR, one entry per CDR3 protein. This sample has a few hundred thousand distinct CDR3 sequences; 20% to 25% occur once, and the top ten carry about a tenth. The sample in question was PBMCs from blood, obtained approximately 20 months after vaccination. Receptors were obtained from a man between 50 and 69 years old who received an inactivated influenza vaccine. Each CDR3 is given with its conserved first and last residue. Each record gives: J gene, clone size, V gene, D gene, CDR3 DNA, CDR3 protein. A D gene is named only where the DNA matches it firmly. Expanded clones are given a class, and other clones once, few, many or no size at all.

TRBJ2-4,-,TRBV3-1,TRBD2,TGTGCCAGCGGGGCCGGGGGGAAGGACATTCAGTACTTC,CASGAGGKDIQYF
TRBJ2-7,-,TRBV5-1,-,TGCGCCAGCAAAGGTACTGTCGGGACCTACGAGCAGTACTTC,CASKGTVGTYEQYF
TRBJ1-1,few,TRBV5-1,TRBD1,TGCGCCAGCAGCTTGGCTGGACAGGGGCAATCTGAAGCTTTCTTT,CASSLAGQGQSEAFF
TRBJ2-3,-,TRBV6-5,-,TGTGCCAGCAGTTCACCGGATGGAGCCTATTTT,CASSSPDGAYF
TRBJ2-2,few,TRBV12-3/TRBV12-4,TRBD1,TGTGCCAGCAGTTTCGCCGGGACAGGGACCGGGGAGCTGTTTTTT,CASSFAGTGTGELFF
TRBJ1-1,few,TRBV7-8,-,TGTGCCAGCAGCCCCAGAAGCCAATTGAACACTGAAGCTTTCTTT,CASSPRSQLNTEAFF
TRBJ2-5,few,TRBV5-6,TRBD2,TGTGCCAGCAGCACCTCGCTCGGGGGAGGGGAGACCCAGTACTTC,CASSTSLGGGETQYF
TRBJ1-5,-,TRBV20-1,-,TGCAGTGCTAGAGATATATCGTATAGCAATCAGCCCCAGCATTTT,CSARDISYSNQPQHF
TRBJ1-2,-,TRBV6-5,-,TGTGCCAGCAGTTACTCGTACAGGCGGGTAGCTAACTATGGCTACACCTTC,CASSYSYRRVANYGYTF
TRBJ2-7,-,TRBV5-4,TRBD1,TGTGCCAGCAGTCCCGTCGGACAGGCCTACGAGCAGTACTTC,CASSPVGQAYEQYF
TRBJ2-5,few,TRBV20-1,TRBD2,TGCAGTGCCATGTCTTTCCGCGGGAGCCAAGAGACCCAGTACTTC,CSAMSFRGSQETQYF
TRBJ1-4,many,TRBV7-9,-,TGTGCCAGCAGCTTAGGGGACCGGGATCTTGAAAAACTGTTTTTT,CASSLGDRDLEKLFF
TRBJ1-3,-,TRBV5-1,-,TGCGCCAGCAGCTTGCTAGGGCCAGACTCTGGAAACACCATATATTTT,CASSLLGPDSGNTIYF
TRBJ1-2,-,TRBV19,-,TGTGCCAGCACTCCATTAACGACAGGCAACTATTGCTACACCTTC,CASTPLTTGNYCYTF
TRBJ1-1,few,TRBV15,-,TGTGCCACCAGCAGAGAAGGGGTGCACACTGAAGCTTTCTTT,CATSREGVHTEAFF
TRBJ2-1,few,TRBV11-3,-,TGTGCCAGCAGCGCCCTTCCGGGTGAGCAGTTCTTC,CASSALPGEQFF
TRBJ1-2,few,TRBV6-2/TRBV6-3,TRBD1,TGTGCCAGCGCGAGGGGGCTAGGCTACACCTTC,CASARGLGYTF
TRBJ2-4,-,TRBV10-2,TRBD1,TGCGCCAGCAGAGAATCTACAGGGGGCGCGCCAAGCATTCAGTACTTC,CASRESTGGAPSIQYF
TRBJ2-3,-,TRBV5-1,TRBD1,TGCGCCAGCAGCAAGACAGGGATCACAGATACGCAGTATTTT,CASSKTGITDTQYF
TRBJ2-7,-,TRBV15,-,TGTGCCACCAGCAGAGCCCAGGGCGGGCAGTACTTC,CATSRAQGGQYF
TRBJ1-1,-,TRBV20-1,-,TGCAGTGCTAGAGATGGTACGCAGAACACTGAAGCTTTCTTT,CSARDGTQNTEAFF
TRBJ1-2,few,TRBV29-1,-,TGCAGCGTTGAGTTCGCGACAGCCCGCCTATATGGCTACACCTTC,CSVEFATARLYGYTF
TRBJ2-7,few,TRBV12-3/TRBV12-4,-,TGTGCCAGCAGTCCCTCGGTGGGCGAGCAGTACTTC,CASSPSVGEQYF
TRBJ1-5,few,TRBV20-1,-,TGCAGTGCTAGTAAGGGGGGAGCCGATCAGCCCCAGCATTTT,CSASKGGADQPQHF
TRBJ1-6,many,TRBV4-1,TRBD1,TGCGCCAGCAGCCAGTTCGGGACAGGGAATTCACCCCTCCACTTT,CASSQFGTGNSPLHF
TRBJ2-1,many,TRBV4-3,-,TGCGCCAGCAGCCAAGGACTCCGCCCTGGGGATGAGCAGTTCTTC,CASSQGLRPGDEQFF
TRBJ1-2,-,TRBV20-1,TRBD1,TGCAGTGCTAGAGATGTAGACAGGGGTGACTATGGCTACACCTTC,CSARDVDRGDYGYTF
TRBJ1-2,-,TRBV4-3,-,TGCGCCAGCAGCCAAGTTTCTTACTATGGCTACACCTTC,CASSQVSYYGYTF
TRBJ2-2,-,TRBV6-9,-,TGTGCCAGCAGTTATTGGCCAGGGGCGAACACCGGGGAGCTGTTTTTT,CASSYWPGANTGELFF
TRBJ2-7,few,TRBV7-2,TRBD1,TGTGCCAGCAGCTTAGAGACAGGGACCTACGAGCAGTACTTC,CASSLETGTYEQYF
TRBJ1-1,many,TRBV20-1,-,TGCAGTGCTAGTATAATGTCCCGGACTGAAGCTTTCTTT,CSASIMSRTEAFF
TRBJ2-3,-,TRBV5-5,-,TGTGCCAGCAGCTCGCGTATTGTAGAATCGCAGTATTTT,CASSSRIVESQYF
TRBJ2-3,-,TRBV11-1,-,TGTGCCAGTACACATAGCGACCCAGATACGCAGTATTTT,CASTHSDPDTQYF
TRBJ1-6,many,TRBV4-2,TRBD1,TGTGCCAGCAGCCAAGATGGGACAGGGGTTAATTCACCCCTCCACTTT,CASSQDGTGVNSPLHF
TRBJ1-5,-,TRBV10-3,-,TGTGCCATCAGTGATACCGGTTTCGGGGATCAGCCCCAGCATTTT,CAISDTGFGDQPQHF
TRBJ2-1,once,TRBV29-1,TRBD2,TGCAGCGTTGATGGGCTAGCGGGAGCGGTTGAGCAGTTCTTC,CSVDGLAGAVEQFF
TRBJ2-3,-,TRBV6-5,-,TGTGCCAGCAGTTACTCCGGACGGGACACAGATACGCAGTATTTT,CASSYSGRDTDTQYF
TRBJ1-1,many,TRBV9,-,TGTGCCAGCAGCGAGACATCGGGCGCTACTGAAGCTTTCTTT,CASSETSGATEAFF
TRBJ1-3,-,TRBV20-1,-,TGCAGTGCTAGTACGGCAGGGGCTGGAAACACCATATATTTT,CSASTAGAGNTIYF
TRBJ1-5,few,TRBV7-2,-,TGTGCCAGCAGCTTTCGGACCAATCAGCCCCAGCATTTT,CASSFRTNQPQHF
TRBJ2-5,few,TRBV5-1,-,TGCGCCAGCAGCTGGGGACATCAAGAGACCCAGTACTTC,CASSWGHQETQYF
TRBJ1-5,-,TRBV6-1,-,TGTGCCAGCAGTGAAGCGACCCAGCCTTGGGGCAATCAGCCCCAGCATTTT,CASSEATQPWGNQPQHF
TRBJ2-1,-,TRBV2,TRBD2,TGTGCCAGCAAAACTAGCGGGATATATGAGCAGTTCTTC,CASKTSGIYEQFF
TRBJ2-2,few,TRBV29-1,-,TGCAGCGTGAGGGCGGACTCGAACACCGGGGAGCTGTTTTTT,CSVRADSNTGELFF
TRBJ1-4,-,TRBV7-6,-,TGTGCCAGCAGCTTAAGTGGCACGGGTGAAAAACTGTTTTTT,CASSLSGTGEKLFF